These 6 T cell receptor beta chains were all obtained from the same sample, sequenced in a study of T cell clonotyping in hematopoietic cell transplantation. Assay used: immunoSEQ multiplex PCR; TCRdb lists only in-frame clones, some missing. This sample has 800 to 900 clones, with about 60% found just once. Source: peripheral blood mononuclear cells, taken 30 days after allogeneic stem cell transplant. Receptors originate from a male patient aged 60-70 years who had an allogeneic stem cell transplant, so the T cells may come from the graft donor. Some clones in this sample may be carry-over from other donors' samples.

The J gene is TRBJ2-7, the V gene TRBV7-3; D is perhaps TRBD1 (5 bases). Trimming shortened V by 0 bases and J by 5 bases, and 17 bases separated the two germline ends. The CDR3 is 16 residues long. Germline loops: CDR1 SGHTA, CDR2 FQGTGA. In DNA form, the CDR3 reads TGTGCCAGCAGCTTAACACCCTTTGTCAGGGTTGACGAGCAGTACTTC. This sequence encodes CASSLTPFVRVDEQYF. The full variable domain, completed using reference TRBV7-3 and TRBJ2-7, is GAGVSQTPSNKVTEKGKYVELRCDPISGHTALYWYRQSLGQGPEFLIYFQGTGAADDSGLPNDRFFAVRPEGSVSTLKIQRTERGDSAVYLCASSLTPFVRVDEQYFGPGTRLTVT.

This clone was detected only a few times. DNA of the CDR3: TGTGCCAGCAGCAACGCGGGGGGTCTAACAACTAATGAAAAACTGTTTTTT. The encoded protein is CASSNAGGLTTNEKLFF. The rearrangement joins TRBV7-9 to TRBJ1-4; TRBD1 is a possible D gene (5 bases). This CDR3 comprises 17 residues. Deletions cut 5 bases from V and 0 bases from J, with 16 bases between. Germline assignment: CDR1 SEHNR and CDR2 FQNEAQ (reference sequence).

This clone is hyperexpanded. The chain uses TRBV7-2 and TRBJ2-1; maybe TRBD2 (6 bases). The CDR3 loop spans 19 amino acids. Germline-derived CDR1 and CDR2 are SGHTA and FQGNSA. The V and J ends lost 1 base and 0 bases respectively, with 19 bases between them. The CDR3 DNA reads as TGTGCCAGCAGCTTAGGGACGGTGGTGGACGGGAGCTCCTACAATGAGCAGTTCTTC. Translation gives CASSLGTVVDGSSYNEQFF.

V and J are TRBV9 and TRBJ1-1; no clear D gene. CDR3 length: 14 amino acids. Germline V CDR1 and CDR2: SGDLS, YYNGEE. V lost 0 bases, J lost 1 base, and 7 bases lay in between. CDR3 in amino acids: CASSVVQTNTEAFF. In DNA form, the CDR3 reads TGTGCCAGCAGCGTAGTTCAGACGAACACTGAAGCTTTCTTT.

This clone showed up just a few times. The chain combines TRBV2 with TRBJ1-2; D is uncertain. The length of the CDR3 is 14 residues. The V end was cut by 6 bases, the J end by 5 bases, with 16 bases between. The germline V gene encodes CDR1 SNHLY and CDR2 FYNNEI. The CDR3 coding sequence is TGTGCCAGCAGGGGAGCCAGCACCCTATATGGCTACACCTTC. This translates into CASRGASTLYGYTF. Full variable domain (outside the CDR3, taken from reference TRBV2 and TRBJ1-2): EPEVTQTPSHQVTQMGQEVILRCVPISNHLYFYWYRQILGQKVEFLVSFYNNEISEKSEIFDDQFSVERPDGSNFTLKIRSTKLEDSAMYFCASRGASTLYGYTFGSGTRLTVV.

The chain links TRBV25-1 to TRBJ2-1, with a weak D call TRBD1 (6 bases). Germline-derived CDR1 and CDR2 are MGHDK and SYGVNS. CDR3 size: 13 residues. V lost 10 bases and J lost 5, with 15 bases in between. This chain's CDR3 is CATTGFFHNEQFF. DNA of the CDR3: TGTGCCACCACAGGGTTTTTCCACAATGAGCAGTTCTTC.